Below, 17 T cell receptor beta chains from the same sample are listed, as sequenced in a study of blood T cell repertoires in COVID-19. TCRdb keeps only in-frame clones here, not all; method: immunoSEQ multiplex PCR. The sample holds tens of thousands of clones, 92% seen once. Sequencing used peripheral blood. The receptor source for this set is a man between 45 and 60 years old with active COVID-19.

The chain carries TRBV27 and TRBJ2-2; TRBD2 matches at 12 bases. The CDR3 covers 16 residues. Trimming at V came to 6 bases and at J to 4 bases, leaving 6 bases not matched to a gene. Germline values: CDR1 MNHEY, CDR2 SMNVEV (reference sequence). The CDR3 spells CASSLAGGLGTGELFF. For the CDR3, the DNA is TGTGCCAGCAGCCTAGCGGGAGGGCTGGGCACCGGGGAGCTGTTTTTT.

This clone was observed once. The chain is built from TRBV30 and TRBJ1-6; TRBD1 might be the D (5 bases). Germline V lookup: CDR1 GTSNPN, CDR2 SVGIG (reference sequence). V was shortened by 2 bases and J by 7 bases, with 12 bases between the two germline ends. This CDR3 is built from 14 residues. CDR3 residues: CAWSPGTLNSPLHF. The DNA of the CDR3 is TGTGCCTGGAGTCCCGGGACTTTAAATTCACCCCTCCACTTT. The entire variable domain, with the rest obtained from reference TRBV30 and TRBJ1-6, is as follows: SQTIHQWPATLVQPVGSPLSLECTVEGTSNPNLYWYRQAAGRGLQLLFYSVGIGQISSEVPQNLSASRPQDRQFILSSKKLLLSDSGFYLCAWSPGTLNSPLHFGNGTRLTVT.

The rearrangement links TRBV6-1 to TRBJ2-3, with 8 bases that match TRBD1. Germline V gene sequence: CDR1 MNHNS, CDR2 SASEGT. V trimming: 2 bases; J trimming: 4 bases; junction bases outside the gene matches: 5. CDR3 size: 15 residues. CDR3 DNA: TGTGCCAGCAGTGAAATGGACAGGGCCTCAGATACGCAGTATTTT. Protein product: CASSEMDRASDTQYF.

The chain is built from TRBV12-3 or TRBV12-4 and TRBJ2-5; D gene ambiguous. The ends were cut back, 10 bases at V and 0 bases at J, with 9 bases in the middle. The CDR3 contains 12 residues. CDR3 bases: TGTGCCACCAGCAGAAACCAAGAGACCCAGTACTTC. It codes for CATSRNQETQYF.

The chain links TRBV6-5 to TRBJ2-7; 8 positions match TRBD2. Germline CDR1 is MNHEY and CDR2 is SVGAGI. After removal of 6 bases from V and 2 bases from J, the junction contained 9 bases not matched to a gene. The CDR3 is 15 residues long. Here the CDR3 DNA reads TGTGCCAGCAGCCAAAGAGCGGGAGTCACCTACGAGCAGTACTTC. Translated: CASSQRAGVTYEQYF.

This sequence joins TRBV10-3 and TRBJ2-7; no reliable D call. Germline V lookup: CDR1 ENHRY, CDR2 SYGVKD. The CDR3 covers 12 residues. V lost 2 bases and J 3 bases, leaving 5 bases between the germline ends. As DNA, the CDR3 is TGTGCCATCAGTGAGAACGGCTACGAGCAGTACTTC. It specifies CAISENGYEQYF.

The chain couples TRBV5-1 to TRBJ2-5; 9 bases agree with TRBD2. Germline V gene lookup returns CDR1 SGHRS and CDR2 YFSETQ. The trim removed 4 bases at V and 1 base at J, leaving 5 bases unmatched. CDR3 length: 15 residues. This CDR3 is CASSGGGASQETQYF. The CDR3 region has the DNA TGCGCCAGCAGCGGCGGGGGGGCCTCCCAAGAGACCCAGTACTTC.

V gene TRBV4-1 combines with J gene TRBJ1-1; D uncertain. Germline CDR1 MGHRA, CDR2 YSYEKL. The V gene lost 6 bases and the J gene lost 3 bases, with 17 bases spanning the gap. CDR3 length: 15 residues. This CDR3 reads CASSPRVGRDTEAFF. CDR3 in DNA: TGCGCCAGCAGTCCAAGGGTGGGGAGGGACACTGAAGCTTTCTTT.

This chain uses TRBV6-5 with TRBJ2-3; 10 bases fit TRBD1. The V and J ends lost 6 bases and 5 bases, in that order; junction bases with no gene match: 5. CDR1 and CDR2 (germline): MNHEY, SVGAGI. This CDR3 is built from 14 residues. Written as DNA, the CDR3 is TGTGCCAGCAGGTCCGGGACAGGGGTAGATACGCAGTATTTT. The encoded protein is CASRSGTGVDTQYF.

CDR3 in DNA: TGTGCCAGCAGCTTAGAGTTAGCGGGAGAGCAAGAGACCCAGTACTTC. It codes for CASSLELAGEQETQYF. This chain links TRBV11-2 with TRBJ2-5; 9 bases agree with TRBD2. From germline, CDR1 is SGHAT and CDR2 FQNNGV. The CDR3 has 16 residues. V trimming: 0 bases; J trimming: 2 bases; junction bases outside the gene matches: 4.

This clone has just a few counts. CDR3 protein: CASSSATRNQETQYF. CDR3 DNA sequence: TGTGCCAGCAGCTCCGCCACTAGAAACCAAGAGACCCAGTACTTC. V is TRBV11-2 and J is TRBJ2-5; a possible D gene is TRBD2 (5 bases). Looked up from germline, CDR1 is SGHAT and CDR2 is FQNNGV. V dropped 4 bases and J dropped 0 bases, with 12 bases sitting between them. The CDR3 extends over 15 amino acids. Looking up the rest from reference TRBV11-2 and TRBJ2-5 gives the full variable domain: EAGVAQSPRYKIIEKRQSVAFWCNPISGHATLYWYQQILGQGPKLLIQFQNNGVVDDSQLPKDRFSAERLKGVDSTLKIQPAKLEDSAVYLCASSSATRNQETQYFGPGTRLLVL.

The chain has TRBV5-5 and TRBJ1-1; D is undetermined. The V end lost 4 bases, the J end lost 1 base, and 11 bases lay between the germline ends. This CDR3 comprises 14 residues. The germline CDR1 and CDR2 sequences are SGHKS and YYEKEE (reference sequence). The CDR3: CASSPSERNTEAFF. The CDR3 DNA is TGTGCCAGCAGCCCCTCCGAGAGGAACACTGAAGCTTTCTTT.

This clone was counted once. This chain uses TRBV3-1 (or the pseudogene TRBV3-2) with TRBJ1-1, with 8 bases identical to TRBD1. J lost 4 bases, V lost 3 bases, and 7 bases had no gene match. The CDR3 is 15 residues long. Germline values: CDR1 LGHDT, CDR2 YNNKEL (reference sequence). CDR3: CASSHGTGSLTEAFF. The CDR3, as DNA: TGTGCCAGCAGCCACGGGACAGGTTCACTCACTGAAGCTTTCTTT.

The chain has TRBV18 and TRBJ1-5; D is ambiguous. In germline, CDR1 is KGHSH, CDR2 LQKENI. The length of the CDR3 is 15 residues. Trimming removed 0 bases at V and 0 bases at J, with 6 bases between. The CDR3 protein is CASSPPGDSNQPQHF. Here the CDR3 DNA reads TGTGCCAGCTCACCACCCGGTGATAGCAATCAGCCCCAGCATTTT.

This sequence joins TRBV7-9 and TRBJ1-2, with D maybe TRBD1 (6 bases). The germline gives CDR1 SEHNR, CDR2 FQNEAQ (reference sequence). This CDR3 has 16 amino acids. The ends were cut back, 6 bases at V and 0 bases at J, with 17 bases in the middle. CDR3 coding DNA: TGTGCCAGCAGTTTCGGTCAAGGGGGAGCTAACTATGGCTACACCTTC. Protein product: CASSFGQGGANYGYTF.

The chain combines TRBV7-2 with TRBJ2-1; 7 nucleotides align to TRBD2. The V segment lost 3 bases and the J segment 4 bases; nucleotides outside the gene matches: 3. Germline V CDR1 and CDR2: SGHTA, FQGNSA. This CDR3 is 14 amino acids long. CDR3 bases: TGTGCCAGCAGCTTCGGACTAGTTTACAATGAGCAGTTCTTC. It yields the protein CASSFGLVYNEQFF.

The gene calls are TRBV9 and TRBJ2-5; 9 bases agree with TRBD2. Trimming took 2 bases from V and 4 from J; bases not matched to a gene: 3. CDR3 size: 14 residues. Germline V gene lookup returns CDR1 SGDLS and CDR2 YYNGEE. The CDR3 DNA reads as TGTGCCAGCAGCGTGGGACTAGCTGGAGAGACCCAGTACTTC. This sequence encodes CASSVGLAGETQYF.